Sequencing of this T cell receptor (beta chain) was carried out in a study of blood T cell repertoires in COVID-19. Study details: The origin of the acute and convalescent COVID-19 samples was the United States, Italy and Spain.

V was clipped by 6 bases and J by 6 bases, with 15 bases between them. The CDR3 length is 14 residues. The germline V gene encodes CDR1 SNHLY and CDR2 FYNNEI. The data were produced by immunoSEQ multiplex PCR, yet TCRdb's version contains in-frame clones alone and is incomplete. The profile covers over 90,000 clones, with 70% to 90% appearing a single time and approximately 3% taken by the ten largest. This sequence originates from a man over 45 in a cohort sampled during active COVID-19. Sequenced sample: peripheral blood. The chain has TRBV2 and TRBJ2-1, with D possibly TRBD1 on 6 matching bases. The chain's CDR3 is CASSRSQGSNEQFF. The CDR3 region has the DNA TGTGCCAGCAGCCGATCCCAGGGGAGCAATGAGCAGTTCTTC.